This T cell receptor (beta chain) was captured by sequencing in a study of blood T cell repertoires in COVID-19. Study-wide context: From T cells, B-cell-depleted T cells, or PBMCs came the material, which was cDNA or gDNA.

TCRdb's copy holds only in-frame clones and misses some; the assay was immunoSEQ multiplex PCR. The sample includes roughly 230,000 clones, around 90% of them seen just once. Followed longitudinally, the Seattle patients had been enrolled during active infection. Germline V gives CDR1 LNHDA, CDR2 SQIVND (reference sequence). Trimming took off 3 bases at V and 3 bases at J, with 7 bases between the two ends. The CDR3 covers 13 residues. The chain joins TRBV19 to TRBJ2-3; D ambiguous. The specimen was peripheral blood. The clonotype was recovered from a man aged 25-40 years with COVID-19, enrolled during active disease. The CDR3 sequence: CASSMTFTDTQYF. CDR3 bases: TGTGCCAGTAGTATGACTTTTACAGATACGCAGTATTTT.